The clone carrying this TCR beta chain was seen just once. TCR beta chains were sequenced at survey level with immunoSEQ. The method was immunoSEQ multiplex PCR; TCRdb's version includes in-frame clones alone and lacks a portion of them. This table has 45,000 to 60,000 clones, more than 80% appearing once. J gave up 10 bases and V 0 bases, and 9 bases lay outside the gene matches. The CDR3 runs to 17 residues. CDR1 LNHDA and CDR2 SQIVND come from the germline V gene (reference sequence). This sequence was found in a man aged 35 to 55 with rheumatoid arthritis. This sequence joins TRBV19 and TRBJ1-6, with TRBD1 matching over 10 bases. Sample: PBMCs. Written as DNA, the CDR3 is TGTGCCAGTAGTATAGAACCCCAGACAGGGGGCAGATCACCCCTCCACTTT. Translating it yields CASSIEPQTGGRSPLHF.